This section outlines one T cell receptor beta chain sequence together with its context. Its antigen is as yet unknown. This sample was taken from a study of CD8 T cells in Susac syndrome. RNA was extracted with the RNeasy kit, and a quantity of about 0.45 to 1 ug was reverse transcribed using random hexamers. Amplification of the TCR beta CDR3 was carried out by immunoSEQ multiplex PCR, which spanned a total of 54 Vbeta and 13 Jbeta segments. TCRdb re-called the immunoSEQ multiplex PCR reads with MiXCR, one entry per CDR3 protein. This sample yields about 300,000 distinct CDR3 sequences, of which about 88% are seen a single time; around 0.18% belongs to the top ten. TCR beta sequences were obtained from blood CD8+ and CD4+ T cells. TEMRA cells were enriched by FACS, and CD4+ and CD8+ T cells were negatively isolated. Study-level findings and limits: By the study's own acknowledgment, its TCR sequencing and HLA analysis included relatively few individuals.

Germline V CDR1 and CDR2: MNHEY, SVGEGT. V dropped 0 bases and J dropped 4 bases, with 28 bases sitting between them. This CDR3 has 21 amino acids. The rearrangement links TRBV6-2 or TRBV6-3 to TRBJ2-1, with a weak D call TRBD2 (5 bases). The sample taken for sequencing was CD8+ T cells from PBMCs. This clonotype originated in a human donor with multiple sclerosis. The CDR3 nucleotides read TGTGCCAGCAGTTACTCAATGGAGGTTTCCGGGCCTCCGGCGCCATACAATGAGCAGTTCTTC. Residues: CASSYSMEVSGPPAPYNEQFF.